This entry describes one TCR beta chain. The antigen is not known. This could be a read error, since a much larger clone is one nucleotide away. Naive CD8 libraries used roughly 17,000 to 1,100,000 sorted cells and 10%, 30% or 50% RNA. CD8+CD4-CCR7+CD45RA+ cells were sorted as naive CD8 T cells. The record originates from a study of molecular identifiers for immune sequencing clone quantification. General observations from the study: With a barcode shared among identical TCR molecules, highly expanded clone sizes could be underestimated.

Bulk libraries came from a prior protocol with listed TCR primers. Each CDR3 protein gets one entry after TCRdb re-called the PCR reads with MiXCR. This table holds approximately 680,000 distinct CDR3 sequences, around 25% found once. Germline lookup yields CDR1 SEHNR and CDR2 FQNEAQ (reference sequence). The CDR3 loop spans 16 amino acids. V lost 6 bases to trimming and J lost 0 bases, with 15 bases between them. Sequencing was carried out using naive CD8+ T cells from blood, with Jurkat cell RNA spiked in. As for subset: FACS-sorted CD8+CD4-CCR7+CD45RA+ naive T cells. This receptor was identified in a human donor in good health. Some libraries in this study had Jurkat cell RNA spiked in. The rearrangement links TRBV7-9 to TRBJ2-4; a weak D match, TRBD2 (5 bases). Written as DNA, the CDR3 is TGTGCCAGCAGTACCGGACTGGCGACAGCCAAAAACATTCAGTACTTC. This gives the protein CASSTGLATAKNIQYF.